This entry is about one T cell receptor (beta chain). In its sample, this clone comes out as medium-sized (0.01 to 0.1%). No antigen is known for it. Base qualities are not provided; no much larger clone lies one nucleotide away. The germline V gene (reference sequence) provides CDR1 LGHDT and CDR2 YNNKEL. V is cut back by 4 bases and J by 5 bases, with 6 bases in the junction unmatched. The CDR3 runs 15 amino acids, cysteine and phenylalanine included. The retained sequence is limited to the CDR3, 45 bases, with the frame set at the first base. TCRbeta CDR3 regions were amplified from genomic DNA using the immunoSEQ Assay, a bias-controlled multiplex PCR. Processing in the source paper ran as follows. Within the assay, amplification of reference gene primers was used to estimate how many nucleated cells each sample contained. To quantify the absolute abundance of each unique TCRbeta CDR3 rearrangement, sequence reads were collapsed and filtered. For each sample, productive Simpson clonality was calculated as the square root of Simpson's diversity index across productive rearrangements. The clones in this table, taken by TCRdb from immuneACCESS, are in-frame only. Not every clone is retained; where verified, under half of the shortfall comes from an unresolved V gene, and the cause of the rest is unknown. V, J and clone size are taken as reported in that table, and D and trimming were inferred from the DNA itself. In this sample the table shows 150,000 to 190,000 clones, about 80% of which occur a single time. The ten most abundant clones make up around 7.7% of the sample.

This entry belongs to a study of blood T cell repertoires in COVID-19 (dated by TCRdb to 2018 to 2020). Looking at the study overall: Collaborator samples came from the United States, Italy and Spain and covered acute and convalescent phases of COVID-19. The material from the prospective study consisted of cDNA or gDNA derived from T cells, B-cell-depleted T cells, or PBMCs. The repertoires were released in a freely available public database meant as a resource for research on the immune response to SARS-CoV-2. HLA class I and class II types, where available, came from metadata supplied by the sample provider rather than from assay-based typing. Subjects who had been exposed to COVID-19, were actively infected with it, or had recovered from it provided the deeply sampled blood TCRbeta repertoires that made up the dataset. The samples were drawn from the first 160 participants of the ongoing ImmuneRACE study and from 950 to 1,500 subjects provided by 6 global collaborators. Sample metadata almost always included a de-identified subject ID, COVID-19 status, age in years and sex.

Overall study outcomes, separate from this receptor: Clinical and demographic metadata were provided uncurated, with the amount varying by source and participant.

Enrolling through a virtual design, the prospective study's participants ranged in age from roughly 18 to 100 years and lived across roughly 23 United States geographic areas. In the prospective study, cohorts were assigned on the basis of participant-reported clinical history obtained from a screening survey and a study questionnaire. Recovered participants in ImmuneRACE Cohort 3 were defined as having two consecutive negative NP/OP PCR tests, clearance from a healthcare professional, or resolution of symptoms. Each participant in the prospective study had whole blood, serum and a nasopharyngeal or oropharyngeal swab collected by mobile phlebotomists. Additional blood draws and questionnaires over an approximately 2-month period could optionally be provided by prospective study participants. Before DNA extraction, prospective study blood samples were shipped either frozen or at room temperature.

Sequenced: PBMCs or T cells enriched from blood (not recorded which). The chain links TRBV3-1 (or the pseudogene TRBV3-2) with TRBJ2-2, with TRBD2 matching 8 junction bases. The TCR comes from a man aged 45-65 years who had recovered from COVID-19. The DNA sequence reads TGTGCCAGCAGCCCCCGGACTAGCATTACCGGGGAGCTGTTTTTT. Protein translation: CASSPRTSITGELFF.